This T cell receptor (beta chain) was identified in a study of PD-1 blockade in classical Hodgkin lymphoma. Whole-study findings and limits: Newly diagnosed patients and complete responders had comparable diversity at baseline.

In the case of this clone: Its matching antigen is unknown.

Regarding time point: cycle 4 day 1 (C4D1), after more than five weeks of nivolumab. Each patient relapsed following autologous stem cell transplantation, and prior brentuximab vedotin exposure differed. The method was immunoSEQ multiplex PCR; TCRdb's version includes in-frame clones alone and lacks a portion of them. The sample has 100,000 or so clones; around 90% are singletons. Per the germline V gene, CDR1 is SEHNR and CDR2 is FQNEAQ (reference sequence). Losses at the gene ends were 4 bases for V and 3 bases for J; bases not matched to a gene: 7. The CDR3 contains 15 residues. This TCR was sampled from a human donor with classical Hodgkin lymphoma. The gene calls are TRBV7-9 and TRBJ1-2; 8 bases agree with TRBD1. This material consisted of peripheral blood mononuclear cells (PBMCs), taken before the fourth cycle of nivolumab. CDR3 loop: CASSWYRGIDYGYTF. Here the CDR3 DNA reads TGTGCCAGCAGCTGGTACAGGGGGATCGACTATGGCTACACCTTC. Full variable domain (remainder filled in from reference TRBV7-9 and TRBJ1-2): DTGVSQNPRHKITKRGQNVTFRCDPISEHNRLYWYRQTLGQGPEFLTYFQNEAQLEKSRLLSDRFSAERPKGSFSTLEIQRTEQGDSAMYLCASSWYRGIDYGYTFGSGTRLTVV.